The TCR beta chain described here comes from a study of technical replicates of blood from a handful of donors. Data came from immunoSEQ multiplex PCR; TCRdb stores just in-frame clones and leaves some out. The table has tens of thousands of clones, roughly 89% seen once. This CDR3 has 17 amino acids. The germline V gene has CDR1 SGHAT and CDR2 FQDESV (reference sequence). The V gene lost 0 bases and the J gene lost 4 bases, with 18 bases spanning the gap. The chain carries TRBV11-1 and TRBJ2-5, with D perhaps matching TRBD1 (7 bases). The specimen sequenced was PBMCs. This sequence was found in a human donor in good health. Some clones in this sample may be carry-over from other donors' samples. CDR3 sequence (DNA): TGTGCCAGCAGCTTAGCGCTGGGTTGGCAGGGGGGAGAGACCCAGTACTTC. It is translated as CASSLALGWQGGETQYF.